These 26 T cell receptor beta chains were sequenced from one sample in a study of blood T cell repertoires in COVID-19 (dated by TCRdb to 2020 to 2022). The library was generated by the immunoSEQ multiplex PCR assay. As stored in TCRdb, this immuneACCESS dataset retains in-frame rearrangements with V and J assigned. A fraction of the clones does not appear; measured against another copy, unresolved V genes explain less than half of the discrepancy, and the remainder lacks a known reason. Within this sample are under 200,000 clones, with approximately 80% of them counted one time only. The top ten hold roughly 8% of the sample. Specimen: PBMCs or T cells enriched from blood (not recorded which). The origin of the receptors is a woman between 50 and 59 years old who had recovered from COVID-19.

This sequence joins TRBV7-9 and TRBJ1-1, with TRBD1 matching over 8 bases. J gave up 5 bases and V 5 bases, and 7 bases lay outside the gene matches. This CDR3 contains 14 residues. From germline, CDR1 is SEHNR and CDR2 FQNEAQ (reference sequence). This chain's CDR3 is CASSTRQGTTEAFF. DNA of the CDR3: TGTGCCAGCAGCACCCGACAGGGGACGACTGAAGCTTTCTTT.

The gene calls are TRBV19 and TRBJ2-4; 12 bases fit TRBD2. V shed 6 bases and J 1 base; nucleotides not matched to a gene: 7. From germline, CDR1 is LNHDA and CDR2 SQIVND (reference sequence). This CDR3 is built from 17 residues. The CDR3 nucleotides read TGTGCCAGTAGGTCCTTCACTAGCGGGAGGGCCAAAAACATTCAGTACTTC. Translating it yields CASRSFTSGRAKNIQYF.

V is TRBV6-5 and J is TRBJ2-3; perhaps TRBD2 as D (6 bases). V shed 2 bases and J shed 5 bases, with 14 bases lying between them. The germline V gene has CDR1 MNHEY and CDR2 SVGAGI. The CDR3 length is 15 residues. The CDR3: CASSYQGLDRDTQYF. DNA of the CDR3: TGTGCCAGCAGTTACCAGGGACTGGATCGAGATACGCAGTATTTT.

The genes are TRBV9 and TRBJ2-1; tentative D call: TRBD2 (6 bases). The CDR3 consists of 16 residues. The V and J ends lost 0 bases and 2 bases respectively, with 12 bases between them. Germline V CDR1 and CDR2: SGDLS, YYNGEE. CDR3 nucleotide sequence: TGTGCCAGCAGCGTAGCCGGGAGAGGTACCTACAATGAGCAGTTCTTC. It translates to CASSVAGRGTYNEQFF.

CDR3 protein: CASSPLRGGSGEQFF. The CDR3 DNA follows: TGTGCCAGCAGCCCACTAAGGGGGGGGTCGGGTGAGCAGTTCTTC. V is TRBV7-9 and J is TRBJ2-1, with D maybe TRBD2 (7 bases). Germline lookup yields CDR1 SEHNR and CDR2 FQNEAQ (reference sequence). V shed 5 bases and J shed 9 bases, with 20 bases lying between them. The CDR3 has 15 amino acids.

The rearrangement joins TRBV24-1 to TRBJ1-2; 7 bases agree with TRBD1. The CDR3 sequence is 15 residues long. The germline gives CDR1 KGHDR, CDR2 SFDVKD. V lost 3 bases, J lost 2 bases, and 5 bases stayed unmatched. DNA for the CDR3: TGTGCCACCAGTGATAATCAGGGGGTGAACTATGGCTACACCTTC. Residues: CATSDNQGVNYGYTF.

CDR3 DNA: TGTGCCAGCAGACTAACAGGAAGCTCCTACAATGAGCAGTTCTTC. Protein: CASRLTGSSYNEQFF. The chain employs TRBV7-8 and TRBJ2-1; TRBD1 is a possible D gene (5 bases). Germline-derived CDR1 and CDR2 are SGHVS and FQNEAQ. V was cut by 6 bases and J by 0 bases, with 12 bases left in between. This CDR3 has 15 amino acids.

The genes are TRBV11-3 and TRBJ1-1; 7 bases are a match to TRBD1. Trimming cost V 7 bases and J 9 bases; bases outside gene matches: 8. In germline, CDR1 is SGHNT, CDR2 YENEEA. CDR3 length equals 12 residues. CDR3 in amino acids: CASISRRGQAFF. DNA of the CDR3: TGTGCCAGCATCTCCCGAAGGGGGCAAGCTTTCTTT.

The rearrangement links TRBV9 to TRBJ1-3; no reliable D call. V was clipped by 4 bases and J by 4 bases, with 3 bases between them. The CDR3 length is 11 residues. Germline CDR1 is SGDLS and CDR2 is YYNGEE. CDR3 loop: CASSSGNTIYF. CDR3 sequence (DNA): TGTGCCAGCAGCTCAGGAAACACCATATATTTT. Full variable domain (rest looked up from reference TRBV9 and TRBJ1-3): DSGVTQTPKHLITATGQRVTLRCSPRSGDLSVYWYQQSLDQGLQFLIQYYNGEERAKGNILERFSAQQFPDLHSELNLSSLELGDSALYFCASSSGNTIYFGEGSWLTVV.

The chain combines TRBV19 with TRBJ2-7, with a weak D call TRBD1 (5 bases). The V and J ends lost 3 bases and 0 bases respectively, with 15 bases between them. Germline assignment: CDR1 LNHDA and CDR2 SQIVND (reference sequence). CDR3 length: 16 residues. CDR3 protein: CASSINGRQNSYEQYF. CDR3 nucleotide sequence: TGTGCCAGTAGTATTAATGGAAGACAGAACTCCTACGAGCAGTACTTC. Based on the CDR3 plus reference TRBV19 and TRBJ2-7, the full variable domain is DGGITQSPKYLFRKEGQNVTLSCEQNLNHDAMYWYRQDPGQGLRLIYYSQIVNDFQKGDIAEGYSVSREKKESFPLTVTSAQKNPTAFYLCASSINGRQNSYEQYFGPGTRLTVT.

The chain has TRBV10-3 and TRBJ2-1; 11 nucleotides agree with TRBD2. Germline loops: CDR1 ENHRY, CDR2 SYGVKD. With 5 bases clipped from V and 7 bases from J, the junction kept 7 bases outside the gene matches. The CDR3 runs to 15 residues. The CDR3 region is CAISPTSGIGNEQFF. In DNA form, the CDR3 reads TGTGCCATCAGTCCGACTAGCGGGATAGGGAATGAGCAGTTCTTC.

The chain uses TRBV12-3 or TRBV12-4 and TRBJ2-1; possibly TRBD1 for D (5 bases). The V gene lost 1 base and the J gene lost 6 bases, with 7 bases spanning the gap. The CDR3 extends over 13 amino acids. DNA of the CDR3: TGTGCCAGCAGTTTAGTAGGGGCCAATGAGCAGTTCTTC. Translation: CASSLVGANEQFF.

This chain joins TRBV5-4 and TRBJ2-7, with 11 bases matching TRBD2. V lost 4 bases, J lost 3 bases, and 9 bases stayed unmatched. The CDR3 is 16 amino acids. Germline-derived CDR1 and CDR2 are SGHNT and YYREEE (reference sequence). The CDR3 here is CASSIIIAGGLYEQYF. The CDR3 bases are TGTGCCAGCAGCATCATCATAGCGGGAGGGCTCTACGAGCAGTACTTC.

This CDR3 is CASSVGDRGRYGYTF. The CDR3 bases are TGTGCCAGTAGTGTGGGGGACAGGGGCAGATATGGCTACACCTTC. V usage is TRBV19 and J usage is TRBJ1-2, with TRBD1 matching over 10 bases. The CDR3 contains 15 residues. Germline V CDR1 and CDR2: LNHDA, SQIVND (reference sequence). The V segment lost 5 bases and the J segment 5 bases; nucleotides outside the gene matches: 8.

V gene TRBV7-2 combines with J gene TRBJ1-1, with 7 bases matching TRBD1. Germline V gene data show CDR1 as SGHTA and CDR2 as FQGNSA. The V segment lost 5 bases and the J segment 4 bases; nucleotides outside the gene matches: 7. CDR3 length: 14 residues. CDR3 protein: CASSRRQGGTEAFF. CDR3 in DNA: TGTGCCAGCAGCCGCCGACAGGGTGGCACTGAAGCTTTCTTT. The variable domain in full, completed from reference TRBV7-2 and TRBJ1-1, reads GAGVSQSPSNKVTEKGKDVELRCDPISGHTALYWYRQSLGQGLEFLIYFQGNSAPDKSGLPSDRFSAERTGGSVSTLTIQRTQQEDSAVYLCASSRRQGGTEAFFGQGTRLTVV.

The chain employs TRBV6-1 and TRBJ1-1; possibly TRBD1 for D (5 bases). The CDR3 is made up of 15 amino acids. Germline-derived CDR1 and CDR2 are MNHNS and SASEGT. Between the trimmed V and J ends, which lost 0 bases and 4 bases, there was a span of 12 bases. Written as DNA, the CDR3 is TGTGCCAGCAGTGAAGCATGGGGCTACGGCACTGAAGCTTTCTTT. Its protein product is CASSEAWGYGTEAFF.

Written as DNA, the CDR3 is TGTGCCAGCTCACCTTTCTCGGGGGGCAATGAGCAGTTCTTC. It yields the protein CASSPFSGGNEQFF. The chain joins TRBV18 to TRBJ2-1; the match to TRBD2 covers 7 bases. Germline V CDR1 and CDR2: KGHSH, LQKENI. Germline trimming cut 3 bases from V and 6 bases from J; bases unmatched to any gene: 5. CDR3 length: 14 amino acids.

The CDR3 spells CASRRVRVGDTGELFF. CDR3 DNA: TGTGCCAGCAGGCGAGTCAGGGTAGGGGACACCGGGGAGCTGTTTTTT. This chain connects TRBV11-3 to TRBJ2-2; perhaps TRBD1 as D (5 bases). The CDR3 has 16 residues. V was shortened by 6 bases and J by 3 bases, with 17 bases between the two germline ends. The V gene's germline CDR1 is SGHNT and CDR2 YENEEA.

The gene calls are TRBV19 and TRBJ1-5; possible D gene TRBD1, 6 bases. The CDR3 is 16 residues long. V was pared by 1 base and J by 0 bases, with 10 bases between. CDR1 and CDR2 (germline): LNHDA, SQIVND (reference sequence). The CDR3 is CASSIVGTLSNQPQHF. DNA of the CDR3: TGTGCCAGTAGTATAGTGGGGACACTTAGCAATCAGCCCCAGCATTTT.

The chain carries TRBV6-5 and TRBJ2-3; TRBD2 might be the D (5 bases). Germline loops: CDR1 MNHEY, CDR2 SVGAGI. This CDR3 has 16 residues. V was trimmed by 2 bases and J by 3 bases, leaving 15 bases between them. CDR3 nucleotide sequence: TGTGCCAGCAGTTACGGGAACGGGGTTGGTACAGATACGCAGTATTTT. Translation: CASSYGNGVGTDTQYF.

CDR3 nucleotide sequence: TGTGCCAGCAGTCCTGACAGGGGCACCTATGGCTACACCTTC. The encoded protein is CASSPDRGTYGYTF. The chain uses TRBV5-6 and TRBJ1-2; 8 nucleotides line up with TRBD1. Germline V lookup: CDR1 SGHDT, CDR2 YYEEEE. The V segment lost 5 bases and the J segment 4 bases; nucleotides outside the gene matches: 7. The CDR3 is 14 amino acids.

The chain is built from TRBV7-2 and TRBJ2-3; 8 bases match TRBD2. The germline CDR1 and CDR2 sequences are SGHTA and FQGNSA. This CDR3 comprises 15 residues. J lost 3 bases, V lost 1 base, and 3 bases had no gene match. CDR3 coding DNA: TGTGCCAGCAGCTTAGAAGCGGGAGTAACAGATACGCAGTATTTT. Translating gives CASSLEAGVTDTQYF.

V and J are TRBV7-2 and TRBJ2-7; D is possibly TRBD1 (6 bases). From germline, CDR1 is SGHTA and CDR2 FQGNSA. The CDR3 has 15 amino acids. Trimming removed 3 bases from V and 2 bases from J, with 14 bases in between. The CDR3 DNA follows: TGTGCCAGCAGCTTCCGACAGGCCTCAACCTACGAGCAGTACTTC. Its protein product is CASSFRQASTYEQYF.

This chain's CDR3 is CSASMGGGGSKEQFF. The CDR3 DNA follows: TGCAGTGCTAGTATGGGCGGGGGGGGCTCTAAGGAGCAGTTCTTC. This chain joins TRBV20-1 and TRBJ2-1; the match to TRBD2 covers 9 bases. Germline loops: CDR1 DFQATT, CDR2 SNEGSKA (reference sequence). V was pared by 3 bases and J by 10 bases, with 13 bases of the junction left unmatched. There are 15 residues in the CDR3.

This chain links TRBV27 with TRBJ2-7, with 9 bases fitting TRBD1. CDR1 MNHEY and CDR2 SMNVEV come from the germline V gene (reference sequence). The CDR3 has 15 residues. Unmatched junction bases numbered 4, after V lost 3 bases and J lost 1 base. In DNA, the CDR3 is TGTGCCAGCAGTTTTGGCGGGACAGGGTCCTACGAGCAGTACTTC. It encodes CASSFGGTGSYEQYF.

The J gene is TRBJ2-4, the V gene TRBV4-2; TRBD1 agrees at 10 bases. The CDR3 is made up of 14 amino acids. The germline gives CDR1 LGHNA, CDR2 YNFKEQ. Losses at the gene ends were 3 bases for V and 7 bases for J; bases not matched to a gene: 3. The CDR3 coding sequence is TGTGCCAGCAGCCAGGGACAGGGGAGGAACATTCAGTACTTC. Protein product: CASSQGQGRNIQYF.